This entry lists 25 T cell receptor beta chains sequenced from one sample in a study of blood T cell repertoires in COVID-19 (dated by TCRdb to about 2020). Library preparation was by the immunoSEQ multiplex PCR assay. TCRdb retrieved this table from immuneACCESS and kept in-frame rearrangements only. Not all clones are present; in checked studies, unresolved V genes account for under half, and no reason is known for the remainder. The sample yields about 270,000 clones; approximately 91% were counted once. About 2.3% of the sample lies in the top ten. The sequenced material came from PBMCs or T cells enriched from blood (not recorded which). All receptors derive from a woman between 40 and 55 years old with acute COVID-19.

The chain joins TRBV2 to TRBJ2-7; 10 bases fit TRBD1. CDR1 SNHLY and CDR2 FYNNEI come from the germline V gene. This CDR3 is 15 amino acids long. V was clipped by 6 bases and J by 2 bases; unmatched bases: 7. CDR3 DNA: TGTGCCAGCAGCCGGGGACAGGGGACCCCCTACGAGCAGTACTTC. It specifies CASSRGQGTPYEQYF.

This sequence joins TRBV28 and TRBJ1-1; 7 positions match TRBD1. V lost 5 bases and J lost 7; bases outside the gene matches: 1. CDR3 length equals 11 residues. CDR1 MDHEN and CDR2 SYDVKM come from the germline V gene. The CDR3 protein is CASSRQGEAFF. For the CDR3, the DNA is TGTGCCAGCAGTCGACAGGGTGAAGCTTTCTTT.

The genes are TRBV6-5 and TRBJ2-5; D unresolved. The V end was cut by 5 bases, the J end by 3 bases, with 13 bases between. This CDR3 is 14 amino acids long. Germline lookup yields CDR1 MNHEY and CDR2 SVGAGI. CDR3 loop: CASSPRHLEETQYF. In DNA, the CDR3 is TGTGCCAGCAGTCCACGACACCTTGAAGAGACCCAGTACTTC.

The gene calls are TRBV5-5 and TRBJ2-7, with D perhaps matching TRBD1 (6 bases). This CDR3 is 13 amino acids long. In germline, CDR1 is SGHKS, CDR2 YYEKEE (reference sequence). Trimming shortened V by 3 bases and J by 2 bases, and 9 bases separated the two germline ends. The CDR3 is CASSYGQTYEQYF. CDR3 DNA: TGTGCCAGCAGCTATGGACAGACCTACGAGCAGTACTTC.

The count of this clone is one. The J gene is TRBJ2-3, the V gene TRBV19; 16 positions match TRBD2. The trim removed 3 bases at V and 1 base at J, leaving 4 bases unmatched. The CDR3 length is 18 residues. Germline values: CDR1 LNHDA, CDR2 SQIVND (reference sequence). CDR3 nucleotides: TGTGCCAGTAGTATGGGACTAGCGGGAGGGGGGGGCACAGATACGCAGTATTTT. Protein sequence: CASSMGLAGGGGTDTQYF.

This clone has more than one count but fewer than ten. This chain links TRBV7-9 with TRBJ2-7; 7 bases are a match to TRBD1. CDR3 length: 14 amino acids. Germline CDR1 is SEHNR and CDR2 is FQNEAQ (reference sequence). V dropped 5 bases and J dropped 7; count of bases not matched to a gene: 11. Here the CDR3 reads CASSPLLDRREQYF. CDR3 nucleotides: TGTGCCAGCAGCCCCTTATTGGACAGGAGAGAGCAGTACTTC.

In DNA, the CDR3 is TGTGCCAGCAGTTTAGAGGGAAAGGGACAGGGCGACTATGGCTACACCTTC. This translates into CASSLEGKGQGDYGYTF. V gene TRBV27 combines with J gene TRBJ1-2, with TRBD1 matching 9 bases. The CDR3 is 17 amino acids. V shed 2 bases and J 3 bases; nucleotides not matched to a gene: 10. CDR1 MNHEY and CDR2 SMNVEV come from the germline V gene (reference sequence).

J is TRBJ1-2 and V is TRBV27, with 8 bases aligning to TRBD1. CDR3 length equals 15 residues. CDR1 MNHEY and CDR2 SMNVEV come from the germline V gene (reference sequence). J lost 4 bases, V lost 6 bases, and 10 bases had no gene match. CDR3 coding DNA: TGTGCCAGCAGGGGAGGACAGGGACACGTCTATGGCTACACCTTC. It translates to CASRGGQGHVYGYTF.

This clone appeared many times. The chain is built from TRBV4-2 and TRBJ1-2, with 10 bases matching TRBD1. There are 19 residues in the CDR3. The germline CDR1 and CDR2 sequences are LGHNA and YNFKEQ. With V trimmed by 0 bases and J by 8 bases, 18 bases remained unmatched. Here the CDR3 DNA reads TGTGCCAGCAGCCAAGATTCGGGTTTTCTTGACAGGGGGCATCGCGGCTACACCTTC. It codes for CASSQDSGFLDRGHRGYTF.

This clone was recorded only once. The chain recombines TRBV18 with TRBJ1-1, with unresolved D. The CDR3 has 18 residues. Deletions cut 3 bases from V and 5 bases from J, with 25 bases between. Germline V gene lookup returns CDR1 KGHSH and CDR2 LQKENI. The CDR3, as DNA: TGTGCCAGCTCACCTCAGCGACACTCCAAGGAGGCCACGACTGAAGCTTTCTTT. Amino acid sequence: CASSPQRHSKEATTEAFF.

The chain joins TRBV7-9 to TRBJ1-1; 8 bases align to TRBD1. CDR1 and CDR2 from the germline V gene are SEHNR and FQNEAQ (reference sequence). Losses at the gene ends were 4 bases for V and 2 bases for J; bases not matched to a gene: 9. CDR3 length equals 16 residues. In DNA form, the CDR3 reads TGTGCCAGCAGCTCGAGACCGACAGGGGCCAACACTGAAGCTTTCTTT. It yields the protein CASSSRPTGANTEAFF.

The chain uses TRBV2 and TRBJ2-7; no clear D. Germline values: CDR1 SNHLY, CDR2 FYNNEI. V dropped 8 bases and J dropped 6 bases, with 8 bases sitting between them. The CDR3 covers 10 residues. CDR3 residues: CASGPLEQYF. CDR3 DNA sequence: TGTGCCAGCGGCCCTCTCGAGCAGTACTTC. Filled out from reference TRBV2 and TRBJ2-7, the complete variable domain reads EPEVTQTPSHQVTQMGQEVILRCVPISNHLYFYWYRQILGQKVEFLVSFYNNEISEKSEIFDDQFSVERPDGSNFTLKIRSTKLEDSAMYFCASGPLEQYFGPGTRLTVT.

The rearrangement uses TRBV5-5 and TRBJ1-4; no definite D call. V was shortened by 0 bases and J by 0 bases, with 18 bases between the two germline ends. The CDR3 is 19 residues long. Looked up from germline, CDR1 is SGHKS and CDR2 is YYEKEE (reference sequence). CDR3 DNA: TGTGCCAGCAGCTTGGGACCGGCGGCGAGATCCTCAACTAATGAAAAACTGTTTTTT. It codes for CASSLGPAARSSTNEKLFF. Based on the CDR3 plus reference TRBV5-5 and TRBJ1-4, the full variable domain is DAGVTQSPTHLIKTRGQQVTLRCSPISGHKSVSWYQQVLGQGPQFIFQYYEKEERGRGNFPDRFSARQFPNYSSELNVNALLLGDSALYLCASSLGPAARSSTNEKLFFGSGTQLSVL.

V and J are TRBV12-5 and TRBJ2-7, with TRBD1 identical over 9 bases. There are 14 residues in the CDR3. Germline CDR1 and CDR2: LGHNT and FRNRAP. V gave up 10 bases and J gave up 6 bases; unmatched junction bases: 13. The CDR3 region has the DNA TGTGCTATTATACAACGGGACAGGGTGTGCGAGCAGTACTTC. It encodes CAIIQRDRVCEQYF.

Regarding this clone: The junction differs from germline at one of its ends, possibly a read error. This rearrangement joins TRBV2 to TRBJ1-1, with TRBD1 matching 8 bases. CDR3 size: 14 residues. Germline CDR1 SNHLY, CDR2 FYNNEI. CDR3: CASIVMGQASSTSF. DNA of the CDR3: TGTGCCAGCATCGTAATGGGACAGGCCTCATCCACCTCTTTT.

V usage is TRBV30 and J usage is TRBJ1-2, with TRBD1 matching 7 bases. The V and J ends lost 2 bases and 10 bases, in that order; junction bases with no gene match: 4. The length of the CDR3 is 11 residues. The germline V gene encodes CDR1 GTSNPN and CDR2 SVGIG (reference sequence). This CDR3 is CAWSKGQPYTF. CDR3 nucleotides: TGTGCCTGGAGTAAGGGACAGCCCTACACCTTC.

This rearrangement joins TRBV5-1 to TRBJ1-3; D is uncertain. This CDR3 has 15 amino acids. The germline V and J ends were trimmed by 0 bases and 0 bases, with 7 bases remaining between them. Germline lookup yields CDR1 SGHRS and CDR2 YFSETQ. CDR3 bases: TGCGCCAGCAGCTTGGACGGAGACTCTGGAAACACCATATATTTT. This translates into CASSLDGDSGNTIYF.

The chain carries TRBV14 and TRBJ2-3, with TRBD2 matching over 8 bases. Germline CDR1 SGHDN, CDR2 FVKESK. V lost 2 bases to trimming and J lost 1 base; unmatched junction nucleotides: 2. The CDR3 covers 15 residues. The CDR3 reads CASSQTSGRTDTQYF. The CDR3 nucleotides read TGTGCCAGCAGCCAAACTAGCGGCCGCACAGATACGCAGTATTTT.

This clone was counted a few times. V usage is TRBV9 and J usage is TRBJ1-2; possibly TRBD1 for D (5 bases). The CDR3 sequence is 15 residues long. CDR1 SGDLS and CDR2 YYNGEE come from the germline V gene. Trimming pared 3 bases from V and 2 bases from J, leaving 14 bases between. The CDR3 DNA sequence: TGTGCCAGCAGCGCAGCAGACAGTGGGAACTATGGCTACACCTTC. Translated, it gives CASSAADSGNYGYTF.

The sample holds one count of this clone. This chain connects TRBV25-1 to TRBJ2-7, with 9 bases identical to TRBD1. The germline V gene has CDR1 MGHDK and CDR2 SYGVNS. The trim removed 6 bases at V and 2 bases at J, leaving 2 bases unmatched. There are 13 residues in the CDR3. CDR3 sequence reads: CASSGQGPYEQYF. CDR3 coding DNA: TGTGCCAGCAGCGGACAGGGGCCCTACGAGCAGTACTTC.

The chain joins TRBV18 to TRBJ1-4, with D possibly matching TRBD1 (5 bases). Trimming took off 4 bases at V and 4 bases at J, with 7 bases between the two ends. Germline values: CDR1 KGHSH, CDR2 LQKENI. CDR3 length equals 13 residues. The CDR3 here is CASSRGDNEKLFF. DNA for the CDR3: TGTGCCAGCTCACGGGGGGATAATGAAAAACTGTTTTTT.

The chain has TRBV5-8 and TRBJ2-1; 9 nucleotides align to TRBD2. The V gene end was trimmed by 3 bases and the J gene end by 2 bases; junction bases not matched to a gene: 18. The CDR3 length is 20 residues. Germline lookup yields CDR1 SGHTS and CDR2 YDEGEE. The CDR3 spells CASSSHRVVSGRPTYNEQFF. The DNA for the CDR3 is TGTGCCAGCAGCTCCCACCGAGTGGTAAGCGGGAGGCCCACCTACAATGAGCAGTTCTTC.

The chain joins TRBV28 to TRBJ1-2, with D possibly TRBD1 on 5 matching bases. The germline CDR1 and CDR2 sequences are MDHEN and SYDVKM. The CDR3 consists of 16 residues. V lost 5 bases, J lost 2 bases, and 18 bases lay in between. CDR3 DNA: TGTGCCAGCAGTAGTTCACAGGAAAAAGGAAACTATGGCTACACCTTC. Translating it yields CASSSSQEKGNYGYTF.

The genes are TRBV6-5 and TRBJ2-7; 8 bases agree with TRBD2. The CDR3 loop spans 13 amino acids. Germline trimming cut 7 bases from V and 5 bases from J; bases unmatched to any gene: 7. Germline V CDR1 and CDR2: MNHEY, SVGAGI. As DNA, the CDR3 is TGTGCCAGCACCGGGGGGGCAGTCAACGAGCAGTACTTC. Protein product: CASTGGAVNEQYF.

This rearrangement joins TRBV28 to TRBJ2-3, with 9 bases identical to TRBD1. The V and J ends lost 6 bases and 7 bases, in that order; junction bases with no gene match: 14. Germline CDR1 is MDHEN and CDR2 is SYDVKM. This CDR3 is 16 amino acids long. The CDR3 sequence is CASRSDRGPPGYTQYF. The CDR3 DNA sequence: TGTGCCAGCAGATCGGACAGGGGCCCTCCCGGGTATACGCAGTATTTT.